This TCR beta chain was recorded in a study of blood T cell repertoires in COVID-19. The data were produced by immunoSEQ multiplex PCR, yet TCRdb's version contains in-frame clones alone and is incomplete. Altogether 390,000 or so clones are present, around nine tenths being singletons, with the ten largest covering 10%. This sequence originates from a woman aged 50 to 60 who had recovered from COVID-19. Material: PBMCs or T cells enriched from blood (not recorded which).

The DNA of the CDR3 is TGTGCCAGCAGCCAAGATTCCACTATGAACACTGAAGCTTTCTTT. Translation gives CASSQDSTMNTEAFF. The V gene is TRBV4-2, the J gene TRBJ1-1; no clear D gene. The length of the CDR3 is 15 residues. The germline V gene encodes CDR1 LGHNA and CDR2 YNFKEQ. Trimming removed 0 bases from V and 0 bases from J, with 8 bases in between.